These 32 T cell receptor beta chains were sequenced from one sample in a study of blood T cells in healthy people across ages. Through a sample-barcoded 5' primer and a J-beta primer mix, a second PCR was run for roughly 7 to 12 cycles. One entry per CDR3 protein results from TCRdb running MiXCR on the 5' RACE reads. Of around 1.7 million distinct CDR3 sequences listed, roughly 27% were seen once; the top ten hold less than 9.5%. The material sequenced was blood. Receptors were obtained from a woman in her thirties in good health.

The genes are TRBV2 and TRBJ2-3; D uncertain. Germline values: CDR1 SNHLY, CDR2 FYNNEI. V was pared by 2 bases and J by 5 bases, with 11 bases between. CDR3 length: 14 residues. This chain's CDR3 is CASSETFTGDTQYF. The CDR3 DNA reads TGTGCCAGCAGTGAAACATTCACCGGAGATACGCAGTATTTT.

The J gene is TRBJ1-2, the V gene TRBV6-6; D unclear. In germline, CDR1 is MNHNY, CDR2 SVGAGI (reference sequence). The V end was cut by 6 bases, the J end by 4 bases, with 9 bases between. This CDR3 has 12 amino acids. The CDR3 DNA is TGTGCCAGCAGCCCTCTTTCCTATGGCTACACCTTC. Translated: CASSPLSYGYTF.

This clonotype was counted between two and nine times. The chain joins TRBV20-1 to TRBJ2-5; 14 positions agree with TRBD2. Germline values: CDR1 DFQATT, CDR2 SNEGSKA (reference sequence). Losses at the gene ends were 1 base for V and 6 bases for J; bases not matched to a gene: 4. CDR3 size: 15 residues. CDR3 sequence (DNA): TGCAGTGCTAGAGTGGGACTAGCGGGAGTCAAGACCCAGTACTTC. Translation gives CSARVGLAGVKTQYF.

The chain uses TRBV20-1 and TRBJ1-5; tentative D call: TRBD1 (6 bases). Germline V gives CDR1 DFQATT, CDR2 SNEGSKA (reference sequence). V lost 3 bases to trimming and J lost 4 bases, with 10 bases between them. This CDR3 is built from 13 residues. The CDR3 nucleotides read TGCAGTGCTAGCCTACAGGGAAATCAGCCCCAGCATTTT. Translation: CSASLQGNQPQHF.

The table lists this clonotype with a few counts. The chain recombines TRBV7-2 with TRBJ2-7, with D possibly matching TRBD2 (6 bases). Trimming removed 0 bases from V and 9 bases from J, with 12 bases in between. The CDR3 extends over 13 amino acids. The germline CDR1 and CDR2 sequences are SGHTA and FQGNSA. The CDR3 nucleotides read TGTGCCAGCAGCTTAGCTCTGGGGGAGGCGCAGTACTTC. This encodes CASSLALGEAQYF.

There are many counts of this clonotype. V and J are TRBV5-1 and TRBJ2-7; D may be TRBD2 (5 bases). CDR1 SGHRS and CDR2 YFSETQ come from the germline V gene. V was clipped by 0 bases and J by 5 bases, with 12 bases between them. The CDR3 runs to 14 residues. DNA of the CDR3: TGCGCCAGCAGCTTGGGGGAGACACGAAACGAGCAGTACTTC. Its translation is CASSLGETRNEQYF.

This clonotype was detected many times. The chain has TRBV10-2 and TRBJ2-1, with TRBD2 matching 14 bases. The length of the CDR3 is 16 residues. J lost 8 bases, V lost 10 bases, and 13 bases had no gene match. Germline values: CDR1 WSHSY, CDR2 SAAADI. In DNA form, the CDR3 reads TGCGCCACGGTCGGGGGACTAGCGGGAGTAGGGGATGAGCAGTTCTTC. It specifies CATVGGLAGVGDEQFF.

The chain carries TRBV7-2 and TRBJ2-4; D is undetermined. Matching the DNA end better, TRBJ2-7 makes the J call doubtful. Germline lookup yields CDR1 SGHTA and CDR2 FQGNSA. The CDR3 covers 14 residues. CDR3 nucleotide sequence: TGTGCCAGCAACAACGACGGCTTTAAGTACGAGCAGTACTTC. Its protein is CASNNDGFKYEQYF.

This clonotype was seen only a few times. The chain employs TRBV10-3 and TRBJ2-7, with 14 bases fitting TRBD2. This CDR3 comprises 16 residues. V lost 3 bases and J lost 4; bases outside the gene matches: 5. The germline gives CDR1 ENHRY, CDR2 SYGVKD. As DNA, the CDR3 is TGTGCCATCAGTGAAAGGGGACTAGCGGGGGAGTACGAGCAGTACTTC. Amino acids: CAISERGLAGEYEQYF.

Concerning this clonotype itself: This may be a read error, as it is one base from a much larger clone. The chain carries TRBV29-1 and TRBJ1-2, with 7 bases lining up with TRBD1. The CDR3 has 14 amino acids. Germline trimming cut 0 bases from V and 8 bases from J; bases unmatched to any gene: 9. CDR1 SQVTM and CDR2 ANQGSEA come from the germline V gene. The CDR3 loop reads CSVEDLQGGNGYTF. The CDR3 DNA sequence: TGCAGCGTTGAAGATCTCCAGGGGGGGAACGGCTACACCTTC.

This clonotype came up a few times. This chain uses TRBV30 with TRBJ2-7; 7 bases match TRBD2. Unmatched junction bases numbered 5, after V lost 0 bases and J lost 6 bases. CDR1 and CDR2 (germline): GTSNPN, SVGIG (reference sequence). The CDR3 consists of 13 residues. The DNA for the CDR3 is TGTGCCTGGAGTGTAACAACGGGAGGCGAGCAGTACTTC. Protein: CAWSVTTGGEQYF.

The rearrangement uses TRBV20-1 and TRBJ1-5; TRBD1 matches at 9 bases. Germline assignment: CDR1 DFQATT and CDR2 SNEGSKA (reference sequence). This CDR3 is built from 16 residues. The V segment lost 4 bases and the J segment 4 bases; nucleotides outside the gene matches: 11. CDR3 DNA sequence: TGCAGTGCTACCGGGACAGGGAATGTCCGGAATCAGCCCCAGCATTTT. Residues: CSATGTGNVRNQPQHF.

The rearrangement joins TRBV15 to TRBJ2-5, with TRBD2 matching over 11 bases. The CDR3 loop spans 14 amino acids. Per germline, CDR1 LNHNV and CDR2 YYDKDF (reference sequence). Trimming at V came to 8 bases and at J to 5 bases, leaving 7 bases not matched to a gene. The CDR3 region is CATGRLAGFETQYF. The CDR3 DNA is TGTGCCACCGGGAGACTAGCGGGGTTTGAGACCCAGTACTTC.

A word on this clonotype: The junction departs from the called germline gene at one end, perhaps through a read error. The rearrangement links TRBV7-6 to TRBJ1-6; D is possibly TRBD1 (6 bases). Germline lookup yields CDR1 SGHVS and CDR2 FNYEAQ. CDR3 size: 16 residues. The DNA for the CDR3 is TGTGCCAACAGCTTAGGGTCGAGGCAGGGGAATTCACCCCTCCACTTT. It specifies CANSLGSRQGNSPLHF.

This clonotype was seen only a few times. This chain connects TRBV5-5 to TRBJ1-5; unclear D gene. Germline CDR1 is SGHKS and CDR2 is YYEKEE (reference sequence). V was cut by 0 bases and J by 7 bases, with 14 bases left in between. This CDR3 is built from 15 residues. The chain's CDR3 is CASSLEWQDNQPQHF. The CDR3, as DNA: TGTGCCAGCAGCTTGGAATGGCAGGATAACCAGCCCCAGCATTTT. The complete variable domain, with remaining parts taken from reference TRBV5-5 and TRBJ1-5, reads DAGVTQSPTHLIKTRGQQVTLRCSPISGHKSVSWYQQVLGQGPQFIFQYYEKEERGRGNFPDRFSARQFPNYSSELNVNALLLGDSALYLCASSLEWQDNQPQHFGDGTRLSIL.

Only a few counts were recorded for this clonotype. Here the CDR3 reads CASSTGTSGSVEQYF. DNA of the CDR3: TGTGCCAGCAGCACTGGGACTAGCGGGTCAGTTGAGCAGTACTTC. The chain couples TRBV11-2 to TRBJ2-5; 12 bases agree with TRBD2. Germline V CDR1 and CDR2: SGHAT, FQNNGV. The V segment lost 5 bases and the J segment 11 bases; nucleotides outside the gene matches: 12. The CDR3 has 15 residues.

The chain is built from TRBV2 and TRBJ2-5; TRBD2 agrees at 9 bases. CDR1 and CDR2 from the germline V gene are SNHLY and FYNNEI. J gave up 4 bases and V 4 bases, and 10 bases lay outside the gene matches. CDR3 length: 16 amino acids. The CDR3 region is CASSVGPGLAGETQYF. CDR3 sequence (DNA): TGTGCCAGCAGTGTAGGGCCGGGACTAGCTGGAGAGACCCAGTACTTC.

This clonotype has more than one count but fewer than ten. The chain employs TRBV7-9 and TRBJ1-2; 10 bases are shared with TRBD1. Germline loops: CDR1 SEHNR, CDR2 FQNEAQ (reference sequence). V shed 5 bases and J 4 bases; nucleotides not matched to a gene: 7. The CDR3 sequence is 15 residues long. The CDR3 here is CASSPGRTGGYGYTF. The DNA of the CDR3 is TGTGCCAGCAGCCCCGGACGGACAGGGGGCTATGGCTACACCTTC.

This clonotype was recorded at least ten times. The rearrangement joins TRBV7-9 to TRBJ2-5; 8 nucleotides agree with TRBD2. The CDR3 is made up of 13 amino acids. The germline V gene encodes CDR1 SEHNR and CDR2 FQNEAQ (reference sequence). With 4 bases clipped from V and 5 bases from J, the junction kept 3 bases outside the gene matches. The CDR3 nucleotides read TGTGCCAGCAGCTCCGGGACTAGGGAGACCCAGTACTTC. Its translation: CASSSGTRETQYF.

This clonotype was found a few times. This chain connects TRBV3-1 to TRBJ2-7, with D possibly called TRBD1 or TRBD2 (6 bases each). The CDR3 consists of 19 residues. CDR1 and CDR2 (germline): LGHDT, YNNKEL (reference sequence). V was clipped by 3 bases and J by 0 bases, with 24 bases between them. CDR3 coding DNA: TGTGCCAGCAGCCAGAGTAGAGGGGGACTTGCCCTGAGCTCCTACGAGCAGTACTTC. Protein sequence: CASSQSRGGLALSSYEQYF.

The chain employs TRBV12-3 or TRBV12-4 and TRBJ2-1, with TRBD1 matching over 8 bases. CDR3 length: 15 residues. The J segment lost 5 bases and the V segment lost 3 bases, leaving 6 bases of the junction unmatched. The chain's CDR3 is CASSFRQGKNNEQFF. Written as DNA, the CDR3 is TGTGCCAGCAGTTTCAGACAGGGGAAGAACAATGAGCAGTTCTTC.

The CDR3 sequence is CRAGTYNEQFF. As DNA, the CDR3 is TGCAGAGCGGGGACCTACAATGAGCAGTTCTTC. The chain recombines TRBV20-1 with TRBJ2-1; TRBD2 matches 7 bases. From germline, CDR1 is DFQATT and CDR2 SNEGSKA (reference sequence). The length of the CDR3 is 11 residues.

J is TRBJ2-7 and V is TRBV7-2; 11 bases are a match to TRBD2. The CDR3 has 16 residues. The germline V gene has CDR1 SGHTA and CDR2 FQGNSA. Unmatched junction bases numbered 10, after V lost 4 bases and J lost 5 bases. The CDR3, as DNA: TGTGCCAGCAGCTCGTTTAGCGGGGGGGCTAGGAACGAGCAGTACTTC. Encoded protein: CASSSFSGGARNEQYF.

This clonotype showed up many times. The V call is TRBV5-5, the J call TRBJ2-7, with a weak D call TRBD2 (7 bases). This CDR3 comprises 15 residues. CDR1 and CDR2 (germline): SGHKS, YYEKEE (reference sequence). V was trimmed by 1 base and J by 3 bases, leaving 14 bases between them. The CDR3 DNA follows: TGTGCCAGCAGCTTGTCCGCGGGGGCGTACTACGAGCAGTACTTC. Its translation: CASSLSAGAYYEQYF.

This chain uses TRBV9 with TRBJ2-1; possibly TRBD2 for D (6 bases). Germline CDR1 SGDLS, CDR2 YYNGEE. V was cut by 3 bases and J by 6 bases, with 13 bases left in between. The CDR3 covers 14 residues. CDR3 loop: CASSAGGSGNEQFF. In nucleotides, the CDR3 is TGTGCCAGCAGCGCCGGAGGGTCGGGCAATGAGCAGTTCTTC.

This clonotype was detected many times. The V call is TRBV2, the J call TRBJ2-6; no clear D. The V and J ends lost 7 bases and 0 bases respectively, with 7 bases between them. The V gene's germline CDR1 is SNHLY and CDR2 FYNNEI. The CDR3 length is 14 residues. CDR3 residues: CASKVSSGANVLTF. The CDR3, as DNA: TGTGCCAGCAAAGTCTCCTCTGGGGCCAACGTCCTGACTTTC.

Only a few counts were recorded for this clonotype. For the CDR3, the DNA is TGTGCCAGCAGCTTGGGTAGCGGGGAGATAGAGGACGAGCAGTACTTC. Its protein is CASSLGSGEIEDEQYF. This sequence joins TRBV7-3 and TRBJ2-4; 8 bases agree with TRBD2. The J call is in doubt because the DNA end fits TRBJ2-7 better. The CDR3 extends over 16 amino acids. Germline lookup yields CDR1 SGHTA and CDR2 FQGTGA.

In this sample, this clonotype turned up a few times. This chain links TRBV5-1 with TRBJ2-1; 7 bases agree with TRBD2. The germline CDR1 and CDR2 sequences are SGHRS and YFSETQ. This CDR3 spans 16 amino acids. Trimming took 4 bases from V and 4 from J; bases not matched to a gene: 11. CDR3 DNA: TGCGCCAGCAGCCCTAGGGTAGCGGGTCAATACAATGAGCAGTTCTTC. Its translation is CASSPRVAGQYNEQFF.

This clonotype was counted a few times. The V call is TRBV20-1, the J call TRBJ2-1; D may be TRBD1 (5 bases). V was shortened by 7 bases and J by 8 bases, with 18 bases between the two germline ends. The CDR3 runs 13 residues. The germline CDR1 and CDR2 sequences are DFQATT and SNEGSKA (reference sequence). The CDR3 sequence: CSVRQGTRDEQFF. CDR3 nucleotide sequence: TGCAGTGTTAGGCAGGGCACGCGTGATGAGCAGTTCTTC.

A few counts support this clonotype. The chain employs TRBV6-2 or TRBV6-3 and TRBJ1-2; TRBD1 agrees at 9 bases. Trimming at V came to 7 bases and at J to 6 bases, leaving 9 bases not matched to a gene. CDR3 length: 14 residues. The germline gives CDR1 MNHEY, CDR2 SVGEGT. The CDR3 DNA is TGTGCCAGCACGTCGACCGGGACAGGGAATGGCTACACCTTC. It codes for CASTSTGTGNGYTF.

CDR3 loop: CAISESAGRGTEAFF. In DNA form, the CDR3 reads TGTGCCATCAGTGAGTCGGCAGGGAGGGGAACTGAAGCTTTCTTT. The chain is built from TRBV10-3 and TRBJ1-1; possibly TRBD1 for D (5 bases). CDR1 is ENHRY and CDR2 is SYGVKD in the germline V gene. V was pared by 0 bases and J by 5 bases, with 13 bases between. The CDR3 consists of 15 residues.

This clonotype was found many times. J is TRBJ1-6 and V is TRBV12-5; no reliable D call. V was shortened by 1 base and J by 5 bases, with 6 bases between the two germline ends. Germline-derived CDR1 and CDR2 are LGHNT and FRNRAP. This CDR3 has 14 amino acids. The CDR3 DNA sequence: TGTGCTAGTGGTTTGGGACGTAATAATTCACCCCTCCACTTT. Translated, it gives CASGLGRNNSPLHF. The whole variable domain, filled in from reference TRBV12-5 and TRBJ1-6, reads DARVTQTPRHKVTEMGQEVTMRCQPILGHNTVFWYRQTMMQGLELLAYFRNRAPLDDSGMPKDRFSAEMPDATLATLKIQPSEPRDSAVYFCASGLGRNNSPLHFGNGTRLTVT.